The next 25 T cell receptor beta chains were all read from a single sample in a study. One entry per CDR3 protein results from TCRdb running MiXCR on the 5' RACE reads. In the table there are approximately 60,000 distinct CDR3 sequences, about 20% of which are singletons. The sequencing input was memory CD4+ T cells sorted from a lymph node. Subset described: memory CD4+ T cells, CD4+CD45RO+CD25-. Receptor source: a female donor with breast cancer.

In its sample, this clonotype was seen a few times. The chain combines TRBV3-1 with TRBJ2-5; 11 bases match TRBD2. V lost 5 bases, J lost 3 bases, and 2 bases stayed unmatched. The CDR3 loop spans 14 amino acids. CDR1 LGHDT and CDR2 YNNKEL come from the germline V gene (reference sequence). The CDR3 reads CASSGSGREETQYF. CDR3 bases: TGTGCCAGCAGCGGTAGCGGGAGGGAAGAGACCCAGTACTTC.

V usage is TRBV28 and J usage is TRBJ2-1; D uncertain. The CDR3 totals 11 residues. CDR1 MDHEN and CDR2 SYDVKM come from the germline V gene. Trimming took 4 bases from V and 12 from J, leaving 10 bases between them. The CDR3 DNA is TGTGCCAGCAGTTCCCCCCGACGGCAGTTCTTC. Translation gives CASSSPRRQFF.

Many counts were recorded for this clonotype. In DNA form, the CDR3 reads TGCGCCAGCAGCTTGGGACCGGAGGCCTACGAGCAGTACTTC. Translating it yields CASSLGPEAYEQYF. The chain links TRBV5-1 to TRBJ2-7, with D tentatively TRBD2 (5 bases). Trimming took off 0 bases at V and 2 bases at J, with 9 bases between the two ends. This CDR3 is 14 amino acids long. Germline V CDR1 and CDR2: SGHRS, YFSETQ.

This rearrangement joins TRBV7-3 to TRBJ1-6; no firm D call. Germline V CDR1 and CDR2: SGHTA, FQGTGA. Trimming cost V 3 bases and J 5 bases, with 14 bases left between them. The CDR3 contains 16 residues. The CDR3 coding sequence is TGTGCCAGCAGCTTGAGTACAGTCAGCGATAATTCACCCCTCCACTTT. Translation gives CASSLSTVSDNSPLHF. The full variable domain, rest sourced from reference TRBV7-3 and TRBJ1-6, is GAGVSQTPSNKVTEKGKYVELRCDPISGHTALYWYRQSLGQGPEFLIYFQGTGAADDSGLPNDRFFAVRPEGSVSTLKIQRTERGDSAVYLCASSLSTVSDNSPLHFGNGTRLTVT.

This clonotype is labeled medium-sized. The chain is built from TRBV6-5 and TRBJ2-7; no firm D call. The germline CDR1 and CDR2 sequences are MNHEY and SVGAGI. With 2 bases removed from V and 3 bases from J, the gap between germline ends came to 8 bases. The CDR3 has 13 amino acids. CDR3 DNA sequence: TGTGCCAGCAGTTACCCTCCCGGCTACGAGCAGTACTTC. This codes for CASSYPPGYEQYF.

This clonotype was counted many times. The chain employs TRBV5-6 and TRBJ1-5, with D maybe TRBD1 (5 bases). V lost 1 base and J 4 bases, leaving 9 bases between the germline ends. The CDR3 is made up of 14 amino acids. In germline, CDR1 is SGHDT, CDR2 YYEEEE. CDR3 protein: CASSLQGTNQPQHF. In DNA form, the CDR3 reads TGTGCCAGCAGCTTGCAAGGGACGAATCAGCCCCAGCATTTT.

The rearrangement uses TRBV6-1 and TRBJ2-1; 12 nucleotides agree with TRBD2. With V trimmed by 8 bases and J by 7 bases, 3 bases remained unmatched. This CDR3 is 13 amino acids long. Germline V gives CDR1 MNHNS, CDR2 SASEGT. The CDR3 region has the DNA TGTGCCAGCGGCACTAGCGGGAGGAATGAGCAGTTCTTC. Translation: CASGTSGRNEQFF.

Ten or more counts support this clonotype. In DNA form, the CDR3 reads TGCGCCAGCAGGCCTAGCGGCTACAATGAGCAGTTCTTC. Translated, it gives CASRPSGYNEQFF. The rearrangement links TRBV5-1 to TRBJ2-1, with 7 bases aligning to TRBD2. The V gene's germline CDR1 is SGHRS and CDR2 YFSETQ. V lost 5 bases and J lost 3; bases outside the gene matches: 2. The CDR3 loop spans 13 amino acids.

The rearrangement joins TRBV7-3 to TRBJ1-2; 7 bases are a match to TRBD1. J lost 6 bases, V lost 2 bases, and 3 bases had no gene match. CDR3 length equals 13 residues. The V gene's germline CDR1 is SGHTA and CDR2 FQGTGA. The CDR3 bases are TGTGCCAGCAGCTTAGGCGGGACAGATGGCTACACCTTC. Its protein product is CASSLGGTDGYTF.

The CDR3 region is CASTLRSGAHQPQHF. The CDR3 nucleotides read TGTGCCAGCACCCTTAGGTCGGGGGCCCATCAGCCCCAGCATTTT. This chain joins TRBV7-2 and TRBJ1-5; possible D gene TRBD1, 6 bases. Trimming cost V 7 bases and J 5 bases, with 18 bases left between them. The germline CDR1 and CDR2 sequences are SGHTA and FQGNSA. The CDR3 spans 15 residues. Combining the CDR3 with reference TRBV7-2 and TRBJ1-5 gives the whole variable domain GAGVSQSPSNKVTEKGKDVELRCDPISGHTALYWYRQSLGQGLEFLIYFQGNSAPDKSGLPSDRFSAERTGGSVSTLTIQRTQQEDSAVYLCASTLRSGAHQPQHFGDGTRLSIL.

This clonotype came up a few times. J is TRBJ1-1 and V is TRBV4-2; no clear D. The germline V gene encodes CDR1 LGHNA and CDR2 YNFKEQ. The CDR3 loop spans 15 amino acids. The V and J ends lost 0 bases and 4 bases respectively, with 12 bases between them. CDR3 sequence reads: CASSQDIEGATEAFF. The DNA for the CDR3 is TGTGCCAGCAGCCAAGATATTGAGGGCGCCACTGAAGCTTTCTTT.

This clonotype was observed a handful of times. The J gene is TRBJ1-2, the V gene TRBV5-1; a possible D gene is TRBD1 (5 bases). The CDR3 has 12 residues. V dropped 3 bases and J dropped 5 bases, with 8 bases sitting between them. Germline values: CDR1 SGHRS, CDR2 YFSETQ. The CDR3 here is CASSSGDYGYTF. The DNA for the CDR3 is TGCGCCAGCAGCTCGGGGGATTATGGCTACACCTTC.

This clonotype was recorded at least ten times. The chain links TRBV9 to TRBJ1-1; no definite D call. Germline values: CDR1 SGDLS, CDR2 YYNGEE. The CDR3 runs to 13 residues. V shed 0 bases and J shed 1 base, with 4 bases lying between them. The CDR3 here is CASSVGRNTEAFF. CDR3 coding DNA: TGTGCCAGCAGCGTAGGACGGAACACTGAAGCTTTCTTT.

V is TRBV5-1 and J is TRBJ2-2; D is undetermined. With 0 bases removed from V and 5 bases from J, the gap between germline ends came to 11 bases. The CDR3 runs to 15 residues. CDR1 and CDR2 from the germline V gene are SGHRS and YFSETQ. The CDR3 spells CASSLGGARTGELFF. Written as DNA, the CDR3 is TGCGCCAGCAGCTTGGGTGGCGCAAGAACCGGGGAGCTGTTTTTT. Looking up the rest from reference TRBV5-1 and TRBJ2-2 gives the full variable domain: KAGVTQTPRYLIKTRGQQVTLSCSPISGHRSVSWYQQTPGQGLQFLFEYFSETQRNKGNFPGRFSGRQFSNSRSEMNVSTLELGDSALYLCASSLGGARTGELFFGEGSRLTVL.

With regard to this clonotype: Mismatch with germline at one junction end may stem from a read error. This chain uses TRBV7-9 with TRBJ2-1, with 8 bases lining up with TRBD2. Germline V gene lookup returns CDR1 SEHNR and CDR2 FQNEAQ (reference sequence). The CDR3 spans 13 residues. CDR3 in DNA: TGTGCCAGCAGCTCGGGGGAGGGGACTAGTGTAATCTTC. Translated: CASSSGEGTSVIF. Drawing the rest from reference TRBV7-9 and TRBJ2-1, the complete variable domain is DTGVSQNPRHKITKRGQNVTFRCDPISEHNRLYWYRQTLGQGPEFLTYFQNEAQLEKSRLLSDRFSAERPKGSFSTLEIQRTEQGDSAMYLCASSSGEGTSVIFGPGTRLTVL.

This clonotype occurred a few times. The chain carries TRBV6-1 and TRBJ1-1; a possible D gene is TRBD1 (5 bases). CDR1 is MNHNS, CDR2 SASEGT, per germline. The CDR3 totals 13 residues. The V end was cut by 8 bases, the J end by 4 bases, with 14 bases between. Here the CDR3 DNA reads TGTGCCAGCCAGACCAGGGTTGGCACTGAAGCTTTCTTT. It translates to CASQTRVGTEAFF.

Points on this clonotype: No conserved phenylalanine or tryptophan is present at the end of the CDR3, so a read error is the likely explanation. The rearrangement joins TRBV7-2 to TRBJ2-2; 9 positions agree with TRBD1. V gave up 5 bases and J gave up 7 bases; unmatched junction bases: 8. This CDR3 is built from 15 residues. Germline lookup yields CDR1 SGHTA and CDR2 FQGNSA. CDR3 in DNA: TGTGCCAGCAGCCCGAACAGGGGGCGCGACGGGGAGCTGTTTCTT. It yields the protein CASSPNRGRDGELFL.

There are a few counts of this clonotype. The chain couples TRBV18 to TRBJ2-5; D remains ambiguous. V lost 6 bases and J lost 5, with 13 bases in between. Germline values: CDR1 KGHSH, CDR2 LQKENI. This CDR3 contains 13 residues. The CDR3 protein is CASSADRAETQYF. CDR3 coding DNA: TGTGCCAGCTCCGCAGATCGAGCGGAGACCCAGTACTTC.

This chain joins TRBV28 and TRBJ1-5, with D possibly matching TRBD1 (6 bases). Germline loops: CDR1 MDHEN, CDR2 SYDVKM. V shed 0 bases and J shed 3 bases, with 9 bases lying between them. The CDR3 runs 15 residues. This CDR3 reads CASSLWSGDNQPQHF. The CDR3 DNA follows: TGTGCCAGCAGTTTATGGTCAGGGGACAATCAGCCCCAGCATTTT. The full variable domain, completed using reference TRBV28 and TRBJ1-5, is DVKVTQSSRYLVKRTGEKVFLECVQDMDHENMFWYRQDPGLGLRLIYFSYDVKMKEKGDIPEGYSVSREKKERFSLILESASTNQTSMYLCASSLWSGDNQPQHFGDGTRLSIL.

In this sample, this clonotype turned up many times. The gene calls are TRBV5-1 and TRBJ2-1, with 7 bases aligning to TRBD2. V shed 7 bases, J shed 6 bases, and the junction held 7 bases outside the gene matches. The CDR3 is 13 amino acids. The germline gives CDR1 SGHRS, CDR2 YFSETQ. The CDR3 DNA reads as TGCGCCAGCGCACCTAGCGGCACCAATGAGCAGTTCTTC. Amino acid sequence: CASAPSGTNEQFF.

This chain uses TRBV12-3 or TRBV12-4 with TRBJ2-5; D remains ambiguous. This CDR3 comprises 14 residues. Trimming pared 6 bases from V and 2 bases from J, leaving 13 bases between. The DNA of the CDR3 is TGTGCCAGCAGCCCCGGCCTAGAACAAGAGACCCAGTACTTC. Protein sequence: CASSPGLEQETQYF.

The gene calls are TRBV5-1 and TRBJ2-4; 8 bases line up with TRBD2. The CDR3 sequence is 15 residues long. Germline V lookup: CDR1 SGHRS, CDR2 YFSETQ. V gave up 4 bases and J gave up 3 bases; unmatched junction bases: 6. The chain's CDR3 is CASSPLAGIKNIQYF. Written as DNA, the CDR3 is TGCGCCAGCAGCCCCTTAGCGGGAATCAAAAACATTCAGTACTTC.

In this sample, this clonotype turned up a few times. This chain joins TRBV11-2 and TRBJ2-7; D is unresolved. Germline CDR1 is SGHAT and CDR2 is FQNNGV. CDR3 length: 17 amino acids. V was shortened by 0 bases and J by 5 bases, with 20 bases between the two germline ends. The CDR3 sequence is CASSLDRKGPIFHEQYF. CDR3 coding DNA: TGTGCCAGCAGCTTAGATAGGAAGGGCCCGATTTTCCACGAGCAGTACTTC.

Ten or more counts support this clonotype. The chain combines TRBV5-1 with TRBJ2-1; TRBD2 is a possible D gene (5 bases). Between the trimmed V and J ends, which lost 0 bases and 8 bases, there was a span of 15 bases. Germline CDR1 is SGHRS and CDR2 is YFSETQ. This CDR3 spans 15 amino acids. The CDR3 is CASSLGWTGSDEQFF. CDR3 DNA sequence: TGCGCCAGCAGCTTGGGTTGGACGGGGTCGGATGAGCAGTTCTTC.

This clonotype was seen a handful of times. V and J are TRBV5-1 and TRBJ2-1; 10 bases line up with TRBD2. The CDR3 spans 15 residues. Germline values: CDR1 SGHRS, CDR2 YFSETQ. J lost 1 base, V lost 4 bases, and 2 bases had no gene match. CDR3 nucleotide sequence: TGCGCCAGCAGCCGTAGCGGGGGGTCCTACAATGAGCAGTTCTTC. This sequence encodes CASSRSGGSYNEQFF. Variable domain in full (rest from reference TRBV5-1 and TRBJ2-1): KAGVTQTPRYLIKTRGQQVTLSCSPISGHRSVSWYQQTPGQGLQFLFEYFSETQRNKGNFPGRFSGRQFSNSRSEMNVSTLELGDSALYLCASSRSGGSYNEQFFGPGTRLTVL.